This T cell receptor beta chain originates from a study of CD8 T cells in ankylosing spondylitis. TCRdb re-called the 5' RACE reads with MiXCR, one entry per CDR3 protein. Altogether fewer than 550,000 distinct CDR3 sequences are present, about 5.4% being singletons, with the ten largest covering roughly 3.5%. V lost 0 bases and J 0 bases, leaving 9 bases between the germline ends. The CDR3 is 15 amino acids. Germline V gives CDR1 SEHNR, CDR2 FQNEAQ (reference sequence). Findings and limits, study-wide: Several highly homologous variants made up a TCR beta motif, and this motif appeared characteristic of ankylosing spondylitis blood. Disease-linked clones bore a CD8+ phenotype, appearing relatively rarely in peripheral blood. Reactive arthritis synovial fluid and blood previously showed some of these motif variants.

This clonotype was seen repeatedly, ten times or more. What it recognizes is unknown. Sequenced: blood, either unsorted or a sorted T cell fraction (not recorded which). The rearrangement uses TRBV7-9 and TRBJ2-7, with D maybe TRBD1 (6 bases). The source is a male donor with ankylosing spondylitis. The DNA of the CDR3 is TGTGCCAGCAGCTTAGCACAGGGCGTCTCCTACGAGCAGTACTTC. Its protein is CASSLAQGVSYEQYF.